A single sample is the source of the 9 T cell receptor beta chains below, sequenced in a study of blood T cell repertoires in COVID-19. Produced via immunoSEQ multiplex PCR; TCRdb's table is partial and in-frame only. The sample gives 85,000 to 120,000 clones, approximately 90% of which show up once; 2% is in the top ten. The sample was peripheral blood. Every receptor here comes from a man aged 50 or older with active COVID-19.

The V gene is TRBV5-1, the J gene TRBJ1-2, with 9 bases that match TRBD1. This CDR3 has 14 residues. The trim removed 2 bases at V and 10 bases at J, leaving 9 bases unmatched. In germline, CDR1 is SGHRS, CDR2 YFSETQ. The CDR3 sequence: CASSFSGTGTFYTF. The CDR3 DNA reads as TGCGCCAGCAGCTTTTCCGGGACAGGGACTTTCTACACCTTC.

DNA for the CDR3: TGTGCCAGCAGCTCCTTAACGGTTGCTAATTCACCCCTCCACTTT. Amino acids: CASSSLTVANSPLHF. The chain joins TRBV9 to TRBJ1-6; no firm D call. Germline V CDR1 and CDR2: SGDLS, YYNGEE. This CDR3 is 15 amino acids long. Deletions cut 4 bases from V and 6 bases from J, with 14 bases between.

The chain links TRBV23-1 to TRBJ1-1, with 10 bases that match TRBD1. TRBV23-1 is given ORF status, its function remaining uncertain. The ends lost 7 bases at V and 1 base at J; junction bases unmatched: 6. The CDR3 is 15 amino acids. CDR3 in amino acids: CASISRDRGNTEAFF. CDR3 sequence (DNA): TGCGCCAGCATTTCAAGGGACAGGGGGAACACTGAAGCTTTCTTT.

The chain couples TRBV4-2 to TRBJ2-7; a weak D match, TRBD1 (6 bases). V was trimmed by 3 bases and J by 3 bases, leaving 9 bases between them. Per germline, CDR1 LGHNA and CDR2 YNFKEQ. CDR3 size: 13 residues. CDR3 in DNA: TGTGCCAGCAGCCAGGGACAACTCTACGAGCAGTACTTC. Protein sequence: CASSQGQLYEQYF.

This clone was seen once. The V call is TRBV6-5, the J call TRBJ1-5, with 8 bases identical to TRBD1. In germline, CDR1 is MNHEY, CDR2 SVGAGI. Trimming cost V 4 bases and J 1 base; bases outside gene matches: 6. The CDR3 has 16 residues. The CDR3 here is CASSSGQGLSNQPQHF. CDR3 in DNA: TGTGCCAGCAGTTCCGGACAGGGCTTAAGCAATCAGCCCCAGCATTTT.

This clone was detected once. The chain couples TRBV5-1 to TRBJ1-1, with a weak D call TRBD1 (6 bases). The CDR3 has 14 residues. V was trimmed by 6 bases and J by 8 bases, leaving 20 bases between them. CDR1 is SGHRS and CDR2 is YFSETQ in the germline V gene. Here the CDR3 DNA reads TGCGCCAGCACCTATCAAGCCCCCGGGACAGAAGCTTTCTTT. It is translated as CASTYQAPGTEAFF.

The chain uses TRBV6-5 and TRBJ2-3, with a tentative D call TRBD2 (5 bases). The length of the CDR3 is 14 residues. Germline assignment: CDR1 MNHEY and CDR2 SVGAGI. Trimming removed 6 bases at V and 2 bases at J, with 12 bases between. The CDR3 DNA reads as TGTGCCAGCAGCCCCCCCGGGGACACAGATACGCAGTATTTT. Translation gives CASSPPGDTDTQYF.

A note on this clone: Other nucleotide sequences from this sample produce the same CDR3. The rearrangement joins TRBV19 to TRBJ1-1; perhaps TRBD1 as D (5 bases). Deletions cut 4 bases from V and 5 bases from J, with 11 bases between. CDR3 length: 13 residues. Per the germline V gene, CDR1 is LNHDA and CDR2 is SQIVND (reference sequence). The CDR3 spells CASSRRGLTEAFF. CDR3 DNA sequence: TGTGCCAGTAGTAGGAGGGGTTTGACTGAAGCTTTCTTT.

The chain uses TRBV4-3 and TRBJ2-5; 14 bases are a match to TRBD2. There are 17 residues in the CDR3. Trimming at V came to 0 bases and at J to 5 bases, leaving 5 bases not matched to a gene. Germline V lookup: CDR1 LGHNA, CDR2 YSLEER. The CDR3 sequence: CASSQDRLAGGRETQYF. The CDR3 DNA is TGCGCCAGCAGCCAAGATAGACTAGCGGGGGGGAGGGAGACCCAGTACTTC.